This T cell receptor (beta chain) was sequenced in a study of cytomegalovirus exposure and HLA in healthy donors. Both 60 Vbeta primers and 13 Jbeta primers went into the PCR. Some clones are missing from TCRdb's copy, which holds only in-frame ones; the method was immunoSEQ multiplex PCR. The sample lists over 110,000 clones, around 79% occurring once. CDR3 length: 14 residues. Trimming pared 3 bases from V and 5 bases from J, leaving 13 bases between. Germline V gives CDR1 KGHSH, CDR2 LQKENI. Sequences were obtained from PBMCs. The source is a woman aged 45-65 years in good health and CMV-seropositive. V and J are TRBV18 and TRBJ2-5; TRBD2 is a possible D gene (5 bases). The CDR3 reads CASSPPGKRETQYF. The CDR3 region has the DNA TGTGCCAGCTCACCGCCGGGCAAGCGGGAGACCCAGTACTTC.